This TCR beta chain was identified in a study of technical replicates of blood from a handful of donors. This table comes from immunoSEQ multiplex PCR, and its TCRdb copy is limited to in-frame clones, with some not included. This sample has 80,000 or so clones, with just over 95% found just once. This clonotype was sampled from a human donor in good health. Input material: T cells isolated from PBMCs.

CDR3 sequence (DNA): TGTGCCTGGAGTCCCCTAGGCGGGGTACAAGAGACCCAGTACTTC. Translation gives CAWSPLGGVQETQYF. The chain employs TRBV30 and TRBJ2-5; D possibly corresponds to TRBD2 (6 bases). CDR1 is GTSNPN and CDR2 is SVGIG in the germline V gene (reference sequence). V lost 2 bases to trimming and J lost 2 bases, with 15 bases between them. The CDR3 consists of 15 residues.